This TCR beta chain originates from a study of cytomegalovirus exposure and HLA in healthy donors. Amplification used 60 Vbeta primers and 13 Jbeta primers. Assay used: immunoSEQ multiplex PCR; TCRdb lists only in-frame clones, some missing. The sample consists of over 200,000 clones, over 65% of them appearing once. V shed 1 base and J 8 bases; nucleotides not matched to a gene: 14. From germline, CDR1 is SEHNR and CDR2 FQNEAQ (reference sequence). This CDR3 has 18 amino acids. The sample comprised PBMCs. The chain recombines TRBV7-9 with TRBJ2-1, with 10 bases aligning to TRBD2. This clonotype originated in a human donor in good health. The CDR3: CASSLDSSSGSLNDEQFF. As DNA, the CDR3 is TGTGCCAGCAGCTTAGATTCGTCTAGCGGGAGTCTTAACGATGAGCAGTTCTTC.